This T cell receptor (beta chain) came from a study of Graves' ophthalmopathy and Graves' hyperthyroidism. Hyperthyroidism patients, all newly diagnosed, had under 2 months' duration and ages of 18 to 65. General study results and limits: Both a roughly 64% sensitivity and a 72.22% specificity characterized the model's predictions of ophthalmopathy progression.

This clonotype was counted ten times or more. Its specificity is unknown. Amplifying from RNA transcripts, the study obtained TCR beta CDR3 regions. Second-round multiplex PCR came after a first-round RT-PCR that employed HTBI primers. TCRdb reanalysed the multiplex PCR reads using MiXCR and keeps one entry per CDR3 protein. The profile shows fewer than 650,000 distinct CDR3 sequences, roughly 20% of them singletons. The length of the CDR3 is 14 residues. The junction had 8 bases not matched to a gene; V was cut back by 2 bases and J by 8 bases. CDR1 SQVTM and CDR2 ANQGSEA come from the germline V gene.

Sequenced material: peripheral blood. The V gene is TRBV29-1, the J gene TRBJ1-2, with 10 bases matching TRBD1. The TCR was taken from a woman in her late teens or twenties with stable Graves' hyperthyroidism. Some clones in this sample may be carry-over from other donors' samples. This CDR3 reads CSVEPGQGTGGYTF. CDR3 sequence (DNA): TGCAGCGTTGAACCGGGACAGGGGACGGGAGGCTACACCTTC.